Sequencing of this T cell receptor (beta chain) was carried out in a study of monozygotic twins with inflammatory bowel disease. Collection yielded approximately 2.6 ml of blood per donor. Study-level results: Patients got different immunosuppressive treatments, which may have made their repertoires more variable. Support was lacking for any single strong IBD-associated signal or clonotype.

TCRdb reprocessed the 5' RACE reads and stores each CDR3 protein as one record, lacking DNA. The sample's table shows 400,000 or so distinct CDR3 sequences. As concerns this clonotype: The target antigen is unknown.

The CDR3 is 16 amino acids. The germline gives CDR1 SGHTA, CDR2 FQGNSA. The rearrangement joins TRBV7-2 to TRBJ1-2. Sequenced: blood. The TCR originated in a human donor with ulcerative colitis or Crohn's disease, or a healthy co-twin of an affected twin (not recorded which). CDR3 sequence reads: CASSLTGVGVIYGYTF.